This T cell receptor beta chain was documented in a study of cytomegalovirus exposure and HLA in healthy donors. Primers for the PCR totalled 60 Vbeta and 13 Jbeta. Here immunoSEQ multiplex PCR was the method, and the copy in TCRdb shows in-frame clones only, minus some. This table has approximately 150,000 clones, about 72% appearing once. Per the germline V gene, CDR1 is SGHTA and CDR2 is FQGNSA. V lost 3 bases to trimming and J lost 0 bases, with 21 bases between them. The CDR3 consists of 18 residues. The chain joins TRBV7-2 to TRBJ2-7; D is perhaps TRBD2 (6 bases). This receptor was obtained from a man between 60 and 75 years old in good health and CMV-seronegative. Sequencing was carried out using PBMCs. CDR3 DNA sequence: TGTGCCAGCAGCTTTATGGGGGGAGTCCGGCCCAGCTCCTACGAGCAGTACTTC. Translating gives CASSFMGGVRPSSYEQYF.